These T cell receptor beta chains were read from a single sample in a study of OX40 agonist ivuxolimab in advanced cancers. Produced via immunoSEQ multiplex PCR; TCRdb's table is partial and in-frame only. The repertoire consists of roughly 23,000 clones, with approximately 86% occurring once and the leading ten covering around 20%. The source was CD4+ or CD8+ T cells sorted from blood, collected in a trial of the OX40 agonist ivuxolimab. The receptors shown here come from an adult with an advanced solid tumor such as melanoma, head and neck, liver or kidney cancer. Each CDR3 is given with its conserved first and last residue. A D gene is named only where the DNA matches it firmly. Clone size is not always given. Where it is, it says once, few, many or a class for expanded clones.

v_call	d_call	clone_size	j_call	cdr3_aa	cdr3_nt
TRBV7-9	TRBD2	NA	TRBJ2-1	CASSLLGREDEQFF	TGTGCCAGCAGCTTACTCGGGAGGGAAGATGAGCAGTTCTTC
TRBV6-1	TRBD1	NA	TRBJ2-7	CASSQDRGSYEQYF	TGTGCCAGCAGTCAGGACAGGGGATCCTACGAGCAGTACTTC
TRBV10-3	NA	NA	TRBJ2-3	CAISELTDTQYF	TGTGCCATCAGTGAGCTCACAGATACGCAGTATTTT
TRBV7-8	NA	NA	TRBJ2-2	CASSLAGGREDTGELFF	TGTGCCAGCAGCTTAGCCGGGGGCAGGGAGGACACCGGGGAGCTGTTTTTT
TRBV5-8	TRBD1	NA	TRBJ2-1	CASRRQGLLNEQFF	TGTGCCAGCAGGCGACAGGGGCTCCTCAATGAGCAGTTCTTC
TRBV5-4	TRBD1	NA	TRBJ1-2	CASSQQGSDYGYTF	TGTGCCAGCAGTCAACAGGGGAGTGACTATGGCTACACCTTC
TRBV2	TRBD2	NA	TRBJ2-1	CASKVGRGIHNEQFF	TGTGCCAGCAAAGTAGGGCGGGGGATCCACAATGAGCAGTTCTTC
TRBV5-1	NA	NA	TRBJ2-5	CASVKSGAGGETQYF	TGCGCCAGCGTCAAATCGGGGGCGGGTGGAGAGACCCAGTACTTC
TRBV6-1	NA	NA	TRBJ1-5	CASSVGQNQPQHF	TGTGCCAGCAGTGTCGGACAGAATCAGCCCCAGCATTTT
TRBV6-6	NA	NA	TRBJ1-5	CASSLSSPSNQPQHF	TGTGCCAGCAGCCTCTCCTCACCTAGCAATCAGCCCCAGCATTTT
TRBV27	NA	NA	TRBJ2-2	CASSWTANTGELFF	TGTGCCAGCAGTTGGACAGCGAACACCGGGGAGCTGTTTTTT
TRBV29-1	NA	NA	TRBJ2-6	CSVATGTAGPGANVLTF	TGCAGCGTGGCAACCGGGACAGCGGGGCCTGGGGCCAACGTCCTGACTTTC
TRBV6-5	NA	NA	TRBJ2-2	CASSYRTGSGELFF	TGTGCCAGCAGTTACAGGACTGGATCCGGGGAGCTGTTTTTT
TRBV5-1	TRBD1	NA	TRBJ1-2	CASSLRTGNYGYTF	TGCGCCAGCAGCCTCCGGACAGGGAACTATGGCTACACCTTC
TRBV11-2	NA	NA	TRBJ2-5	CASSSTGTGQETQYF	TGTGCCAGCAGTTCAACAGGAACAGGGCAAGAGACCCAGTACTTC
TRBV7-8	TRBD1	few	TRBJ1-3	CASSLTGGSGNTIYF	TGTGCCAGCAGTCTCACAGGGGGCTCTGGAAACACCATATATTTT
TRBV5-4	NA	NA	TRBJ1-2	CASSGAEVYGYTF	TGTGCCAGCAGCGGGGCCGAGGTCTATGGCTACACCTTC
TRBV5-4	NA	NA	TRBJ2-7	CASSRGRKPEQYF	TGTGCCAGCAGCCGTGGGAGGAAGCCCGAGCAGTACTTC
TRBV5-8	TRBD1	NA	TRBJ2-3	CASSPGTGSPDTQYF	TGTGCCAGCAGCCCAGGGACAGGGAGCCCAGATACGCAGTATTTT
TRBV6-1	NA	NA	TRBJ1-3	CASTAAGNTIYF	TGTGCCAGCACGGCCGCTGGAAACACCATATATTTT
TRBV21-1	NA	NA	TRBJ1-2	CASSKGGLNYGYTF	TGTGCCAGCAGCAAAGGGGGCCTTAACTATGGCTACACCTTC
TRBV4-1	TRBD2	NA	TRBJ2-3	CASSQELAGYTDTQYF	TGCGCCAGCAGCCAAGAGCTAGCGGGGTACACAGATACGCAGTATTTT
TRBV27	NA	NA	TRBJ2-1	CASSFEGNEQFF	TGTGCCAGCAGTTTTGAAGGTAATGAGCAGTTCTTC
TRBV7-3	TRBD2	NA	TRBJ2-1	CASSLRTSEYNEQFF	TGTGCCAGCAGCCTAAGGACTAGCGAATACAATGAGCAGTTCTTC
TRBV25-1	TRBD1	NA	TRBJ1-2	CASSETGGYGYTF	TGTGCCAGCAGTGAAACAGGGGGCTATGGCTACACCTTC
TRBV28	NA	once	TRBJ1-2	CASSLTGTYYGYTF	TGTGCCAGCAGTTTAACCGGGACTTACTATGGCTACACCTTC
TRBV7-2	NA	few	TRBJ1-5	CASSYGLGDQPQHF	TGTGCCAGCAGTTACGGGCTAGGAGATCAGCCCCAGCATTTT
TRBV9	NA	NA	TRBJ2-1	CASSVRAGWGYNEQFF	TGTGCCAGCAGCGTACGGGCAGGATGGGGCTACAATGAGCAGTTCTTC
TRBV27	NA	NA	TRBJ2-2	CASSLWASANTGELFF	TGTGCCAGCAGTTTATGGGCTAGCGCTAACACCGGGGAGCTGTTTTTT
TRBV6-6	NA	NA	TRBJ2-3	CASSLTGTSTDTQYF	TGTGCCAGCAGTCTAACAGGGACGAGCACAGATACGCAGTATTTT
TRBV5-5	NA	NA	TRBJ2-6	CASSLDRRWLSGANVLTF	TGTGCCAGCAGCTTGGATCGTAGGTGGTTGTCTGGGGCCAACGTCCTGACTTTC
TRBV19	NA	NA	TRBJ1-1	CASSMTPVTEAFF	TGTGCCAGTAGTATGACTCCGGTAACTGAAGCTTTCTTT
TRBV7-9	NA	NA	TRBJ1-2	CASSLAHGQNHGYTF	TGTGCCAGCAGCTTAGCGCACGGGCAGAATCATGGCTACACCTTC
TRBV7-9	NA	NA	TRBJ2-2	CASSTRDGGGPGELFF	TGTGCCAGCAGCACCCGGGACGGTGGGGGTCCCGGGGAGCTGTTTTTT
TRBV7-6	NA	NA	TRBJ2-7	CASSPRRSGSYEQYF	TGTGCCAGCAGCCCACGTAGGTCTGGATCCTACGAGCAGTACTTC
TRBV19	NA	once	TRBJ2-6	CASEGGNGANVLTF	TGTGCCAGTGAGGGGGGGAACGGGGCCAACGTCCTGACTTTC
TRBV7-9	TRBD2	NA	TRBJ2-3	CASSVTSGRFPDTQYF	TGTGCCAGCAGCGTGACTAGCGGGAGGTTCCCAGATACGCAGTATTTT
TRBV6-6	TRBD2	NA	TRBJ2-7	CASIQLAGADYEQYF	TGTGCCAGCATTCAACTAGCGGGGGCCGACTACGAGCAGTACTTC
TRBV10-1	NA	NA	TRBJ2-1	CASSESAGSSANEQFF	TGCGCCAGCAGTGAGTCGGCAGGGTCTTCTGCCAATGAGCAGTTCTTC
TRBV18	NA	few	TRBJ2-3	CASSGQGLYTDTQYF	TGTGCCAGCTCAGGGCAGGGGCTCTACACAGATACGCAGTATTTT
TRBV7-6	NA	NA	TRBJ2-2	CASSLKMTEAGQGELFF	TGTGCCAGCAGCCTAAAAATGACGGAGGCAGGTCAGGGGGAGCTGTTTTTT
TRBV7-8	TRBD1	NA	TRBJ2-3	CASSRTGQFADTQYF	TGTGCCAGCAGCCGGACAGGGCAGTTCGCAGATACGCAGTATTTT
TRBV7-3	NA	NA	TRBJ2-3	CASSTTGETDTQYF	TGTGCCAGCAGTACGACGGGGGAGACAGATACGCAGTATTTT
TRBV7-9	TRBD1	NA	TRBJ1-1	CASSSTGVPLANTEAFF	TGTGCCAGCAGCTCTACAGGGGTTCCCCTTGCGAACACTGAAGCTTTCTTT
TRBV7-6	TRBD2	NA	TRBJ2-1	CASSLFQREGRNEQFF	TGTGCCAGCAGCTTATTCCAGCGGGAGGGCCGCAATGAGCAGTTCTTC
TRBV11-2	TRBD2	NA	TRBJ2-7	CASSFSGTSGQEQYF	TGTGCCAGCAGCTTTTCCGGGACTAGCGGGCAAGAGCAGTACTTC
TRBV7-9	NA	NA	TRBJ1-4	CASSPRDGTTNEKLFF	TGTGCCAGCAGCCCTCGGGACGGAACAACTAATGAAAAACTGTTTTTT
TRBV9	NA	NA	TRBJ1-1	CASSVGGDNTEAFF	TGTGCCAGCAGCGTAGGAGGGGACAACACTGAAGCTTTCTTT
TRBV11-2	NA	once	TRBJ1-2	CASSWAPVRGTGYTF	TGTGCCAGCAGCTGGGCGCCCGTCAGGGGAACGGGCTACACCTTC
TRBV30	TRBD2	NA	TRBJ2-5	CAWSNSGGIGETQYF	TGTGCCTGGAGTAATTCGGGGGGGATCGGGGAGACCCAGTACTTC